This T cell receptor (beta chain) appears in the sequencing data of a study of blood T cell repertoires in COVID-19. Study context: The United States, Italy and Spain were the sources of the acute and convalescent COVID-19 samples. The analysed material was cDNA or gDNA that came from T cells, B-cell-depleted T cells, or PBMCs.

The CDR3 has 14 residues. CDR1 is LNHDA and CDR2 is SQIVND in the germline V gene (reference sequence). V shed 10 bases and J shed 0 bases, with 12 bases lying between them. Authors' analysis steps: Amplification with reference gene primers provided the estimates of nucleated cell counts. Generated by immunoSEQ multiplex PCR, the TCRdb table keeps only in-frame clones and is missing some. The DNA gave D and trimming, while V, J and clone size come from that table. Of tens of thousands of clones in the sample, around 90% were seen once. The receptor was isolated from a human donor in a cohort sampled during active COVID-19. The sample taken for sequencing was peripheral blood. The V call is TRBV19, the J call TRBJ2-2; D is possibly TRBD1 (5 bases). CDR3 region: CATDRGTNTGELFF. CDR3 nucleotide sequence: TGTGCCACTGACAGAGGTACGAACACCGGGGAGCTGTTTTTT.